These 26 T cell receptor beta chains share one sample of origin, sequenced in a study of blood T cell repertoires in COVID-19. Sequencing was performed with immunoSEQ multiplex PCR; in TCRdb, only in-frame clones are kept and a portion is missing. The sample consists of approximately 90,000 clones, about 88% of them appearing once. Sequences were obtained from peripheral blood. These TCRs come from a man older than 75 with active or convalescent COVID-19.

The chain uses TRBV11-2 and TRBJ2-7, with 7 positions matching TRBD2. CDR3 length: 14 amino acids. Germline trimming cut 5 bases from V and 4 bases from J; bases unmatched to any gene: 8. CDR1 and CDR2 from the germline V gene are SGHAT and FQNNGV. For the CDR3, the DNA is TGTGCCAGCAGCCCTAGCGGTAGCGGGTACGAGCAGTACTTC. The encoded protein is CASSPSGSGYEQYF.

This rearrangement joins TRBV21-1 to TRBJ1-2; no check of the table's D call, TRBD1, against the DNA was made. TRBV21-1 is a pseudogene. CDR3 size: 14 residues. The CDR3 DNA reads TGTGCCAGCAGCCCGCCGGGCAGGGTCTATGGCTACACCTTC. Its protein is CASSPPGRVYGYTF.

The chain recombines TRBV11-3 with TRBJ2-1; TRBD1 is a possible D gene (5 bases). Germline V gene lookup returns CDR1 SGHNT and CDR2 YENEEA. The CDR3 length is 13 residues. V was shortened by 11 bases and J by 8 bases, with 19 bases between the two germline ends. As DNA, the CDR3 is TGTGCCGGAAGCGCCAGGGTCGGACATGAGCAGTTCTTC. This gives the protein CAGSARVGHEQFF.

This rearrangement joins TRBV25-1 to TRBJ1-5; D gene uncertain. Between the trimmed V and J ends, which lost 5 bases and 0 bases, there was a span of 11 bases. This CDR3 region has 15 residues. Looked up from germline, CDR1 is MGHDK and CDR2 is SYGVNS. The CDR3 loop is CASSLGGYSNQPQHF. CDR3 DNA: TGTGCCAGCAGTTTAGGCGGGTATAGCAATCAGCCCCAGCATTTT.

CDR3 bases: TGTGCCAGCAGTTCACCTAAGGACAGGGTGGTTGACACTGAAGCTTTCTTT. This encodes CASSSPKDRVVDTEAFF. The gene calls are TRBV28 and TRBJ1-1; the match to TRBD1 covers 8 bases. V trimming: 4 bases; J trimming: 3 bases; junction bases outside the gene matches: 13. Germline V gene sequence: CDR1 MDHEN, CDR2 SYDVKM. The CDR3 runs 17 residues. Variable domain in full (rest from reference TRBV28 and TRBJ1-1): DVKVTQSSRYLVKRTGEKVFLECVQDMDHENMFWYRQDPGLGLRLIYFSYDVKMKEKGDIPEGYSVSREKKERFSLILESASTNQTSMYLCASSSPKDRVVDTEAFFGQGTRLTVV.

This clone showed up just a few times. This chain joins TRBV4-2 and TRBJ2-3; the D is unclear. V was pared by 0 bases and J by 6 bases, with 19 bases between. This CDR3 region has 17 residues. Germline values: CDR1 LGHNA, CDR2 YNFKEQ. Here the CDR3 DNA reads TGTGCCAGCAGCCAAGACCCACTAAGCGTCATGCGGGATACGCAGTATTTT. It encodes CASSQDPLSVMRDTQYF.

The rearrangement uses TRBV6-2 or TRBV6-3 and TRBJ1-2; D unresolved. With 2 bases removed from V and 0 bases from J, the gap between germline ends came to 7 bases. The CDR3 contains 14 residues. Germline CDR1 and CDR2: MNHEY and SVGEGT. The CDR3 bases are TGTGCCAGCAGTTACAACAGCCCTAACTATGGCTACACCTTC. The encoded protein is CASSYNSPNYGYTF.

The chain recombines TRBV7-2 with TRBJ2-7; 8 bases map to TRBD2. The CDR3 is 17 amino acids. Germline V gene sequence: CDR1 SGHTA, CDR2 FQGNSA. Trimming at V came to 5 bases and at J to 2 bases, leaving 14 bases not matched to a gene. CDR3 sequence (DNA): TGTGCCAGCAGCCTCAGGTGGGGAAGCGGGAGCGCCTACGAGCAGTACTTC. It codes for CASSLRWGSGSAYEQYF. Based on the CDR3 plus reference TRBV7-2 and TRBJ2-7, the full variable domain is GAGVSQSPSNKVTEKGKDVELRCDPISGHTALYWYRQSLGQGLEFLIYFQGNSAPDKSGLPSDRFSAERTGGSVSTLTIQRTQQEDSAVYLCASSLRWGSGSAYEQYFGPGTRLTVT.

V is TRBV27 and J is TRBJ1-2; maybe TRBD1 (6 bases). The length of the CDR3 is 14 residues. Trimming cost V 4 bases and J 4 bases, with 13 bases left between them. Germline CDR1 and CDR2: MNHEY and SMNVEV (reference sequence). The CDR3 DNA sequence: TGTGCCAGCAGTTCCCGGGACACGGCCTATGGCTACACCTTC. As protein: CASSSRDTAYGYTF.

This clone occurred once. The genes are TRBV6-5 and TRBJ1-4; 10 bases agree with TRBD1. From germline, CDR1 is MNHEY and CDR2 SVGAGI. With 0 bases clipped from V and 5 bases from J, the junction kept 0 bases outside the gene matches. CDR3 length: 15 amino acids. CDR3 DNA sequence: TGTGCCAGCAGTTACTCGGGACAGGGGAATGAAAAACTGTTTTTT. Translation: CASSYSGQGNEKLFF.

The CDR3 protein is CASSSPLVPDTQYF. CDR3 DNA sequence: TGTGCCAGCAGTTCCCCGCTAGTCCCAGATACGCAGTATTTT. The chain combines TRBV28 with TRBJ2-3; D is undetermined. Germline V lookup: CDR1 MDHEN, CDR2 SYDVKM. The ends were cut back, 4 bases at V and 4 bases at J, with 12 bases in the middle. The CDR3 extends over 14 amino acids.

The rearrangement uses TRBV10-3 and TRBJ1-1, with 9 bases matching TRBD1. Germline V gene lookup returns CDR1 ENHRY and CDR2 SYGVKD. The CDR3 runs to 14 residues. Trimming removed 7 bases from V and 5 bases from J; junction bases left unmatched: 8. CDR3 loop: CAITEQGAGTEAFF. The CDR3 DNA reads TGTGCCATCACCGAACAGGGGGCAGGAACTGAAGCTTTCTTT.

The count of this clone is one. This rearrangement joins TRBV6-5 to TRBJ2-7, with 7 positions matching TRBD2. Germline CDR1 and CDR2: MNHEY and SVGAGI. The V and J ends lost 5 bases and 2 bases, in that order; junction bases with no gene match: 9. There are 15 residues in the CDR3. CDR3 in DNA: TGTGCCAGCAGTAGACATACGGCGGGAGCCTACGAGCAGTACTTC. Its translation is CASSRHTAGAYEQYF.

J is TRBJ2-1 and V is TRBV2; D remains unclear. Between the trimmed V and J ends, which lost 0 bases and 9 bases, there was a span of 9 bases. The CDR3 has 13 amino acids. The germline CDR1 and CDR2 sequences are SNHLY and FYNNEI. In nucleotides, the CDR3 is TGTGCCAGCAGTGAAGCGCGCCGTCTTGAGCAGTTCTTC. Translated: CASSEARRLEQFF.

This rearrangement joins TRBV19 to TRBJ2-5, with a possible D match to TRBD2 (5 bases). The CDR3 consists of 13 residues. V lost 5 bases to trimming and J lost 1 base, with 8 bases between them. The V gene's germline CDR1 is LNHDA and CDR2 SQIVND (reference sequence). In nucleotides, the CDR3 is TGTGCCAGTAGTCCCCGGGGCCAAGAGACCCAGTACTTC. It translates to CASSPRGQETQYF.

The rearrangement joins TRBV25-1 to TRBJ1-6, with a tentative D call TRBD1 (5 bases). Trimming cost V 6 bases and J 8 bases, with 14 bases left between them. The CDR3 sequence is 14 residues long. Germline values: CDR1 MGHDK, CDR2 SYGVNS. The CDR3 here is CASRPGLRDSPLHF. As DNA, the CDR3 is TGTGCCAGCAGGCCGGGACTTCGGGATTCACCCCTCCACTTT.

This chain links TRBV6-2 or TRBV6-3 with TRBJ2-7; D is possibly TRBD2 (6 bases). There are 18 residues in the CDR3. Trimming took 0 bases from V and 3 from J, leaving 21 bases between them. Germline loops: CDR1 MNHEY, CDR2 SVGEGT. CDR3 protein: CASSYSVAGREDRYEQYF. The CDR3 bases are TGTGCCAGCAGTTACTCGGTGGCTGGGCGGGAAGATCGCTACGAGCAGTACTTC.

A remark on this clone: The same CDR3 can be traced to other DNA sequences in this sample. The V gene is TRBV27, the J gene TRBJ1-6; D is perhaps TRBD1 (5 bases). Germline values: CDR1 MNHEY, CDR2 SMNVEV (reference sequence). V was trimmed by 6 bases and J by 8 bases, leaving 8 bases between them. CDR3 size: 12 residues. CDR3 DNA: TGTGCCAGCAGCTTCAGGGATTCACCCCTCCACTTT. Translating it yields CASSFRDSPLHF.

The rearrangement joins TRBV10-3 to TRBJ2-3, with 8 bases aligning to TRBD2. V trimming: 11 bases; J trimming: 2 bases; junction bases outside the gene matches: 15. There are 16 residues in the CDR3. CDR1 and CDR2 (germline): ENHRY, SYGVKD. CDR3 bases: TGTGCCTCTAAAAGTACTAGCGGCCAAAACACAGATACGCAGTATTTT. Translating it yields CASKSTSGQNTDTQYF.

The chain joins TRBV7-9 to TRBJ1-2; D unresolved. V lost 3 bases and J 4 bases, leaving 15 bases between the germline ends. This CDR3 spans 15 amino acids. The germline V gene encodes CDR1 SEHNR and CDR2 FQNEAQ (reference sequence). For the CDR3, the DNA is TGTGCCAGCAGCTTGGCGTTAGGAGGTGGCTATGGCTACACCTTC. Protein: CASSLALGGGYGYTF.

The chain employs TRBV19 and TRBJ1-1, with D perhaps TRBD1 (5 bases). Trimming pared 7 bases from V and 1 base from J, leaving 10 bases between. The CDR3 covers 13 residues. In germline, CDR1 is LNHDA, CDR2 SQIVND (reference sequence). Here the CDR3 reads CASKGRANTEAFF. The CDR3 bases are TGTGCCAGTAAGGGCAGGGCGAACACTGAAGCTTTCTTT.

The chain employs TRBV5-5 and TRBJ1-3; D not resolved. The CDR3 runs to 13 residues. The germline V gene encodes CDR1 SGHKS and CDR2 YYEKEE (reference sequence). Trimming removed 0 bases at V and 4 bases at J, with 5 bases between. CDR3 sequence (DNA): TGTGCCAGCAGCTTGGAGCCCGGAAACACCATATATTTT. Encoded protein: CASSLEPGNTIYF.

The chain uses TRBV5-4 and TRBJ2-3, with 9 bases fitting TRBD1. CDR3 size: 17 residues. The germline V gene has CDR1 SGHNT and CDR2 YYREEE (reference sequence). With V trimmed by 4 bases and J by 4 bases, 13 bases remained unmatched. CDR3: CASSLDRGSFYADTQYF. The CDR3 DNA reads TGTGCCAGCAGCCTGGACAGGGGCTCATTTTACGCAGATACGCAGTATTTT.

In this sample, this clone turned up a few times. Written as DNA, the CDR3 is TGTGCCAGCAGGCATGGACAGGGGGCAGGGCAGCCCCAGCATTTT. Residues: CASRHGQGAGQPQHF. This chain links TRBV28 with TRBJ1-5; TRBD1 aligns across 11 bases. V was clipped by 6 bases and J by 7 bases; unmatched bases: 8. The CDR3 has 15 residues. Per germline, CDR1 MDHEN and CDR2 SYDVKM. The full variable domain, rest sourced from reference TRBV28 and TRBJ1-5, is DVKVTQSSRYLVKRTGEKVFLECVQDMDHENMFWYRQDPGLGLRLIYFSYDVKMKEKGDIPEGYSVSREKKERFSLILESASTNQTSMYLCASRHGQGAGQPQHFGDGTRLSIL.

The chain links TRBV19 to TRBJ1-5; 11 positions match TRBD1. The CDR3 is 15 residues long. Germline values: CDR1 LNHDA, CDR2 SQIVND (reference sequence). With V trimmed by 7 bases and J by 5 bases, 7 bases remained unmatched. In nucleotides, the CDR3 is TGTGCCAGTACCCTCGGACAGGGGGCTTATCAGCCCCAGCATTTT. This translates into CASTLGQGAYQPQHF.

A remark on this clone: The sample has other DNA sequences that encode this CDR3 too. This sequence joins TRBV18 and TRBJ1-2; TRBD1 matches at 9 bases. The CDR3 covers 14 residues. Germline loops: CDR1 KGHSH, CDR2 LQKENI. J lost 3 bases, V lost 2 bases, and 1 base had no gene match. The DNA for the CDR3 is TGTGCCAGCTCACCAGGACAGGGGTACTATGGCTACACCTTC. It codes for CASSPGQGYYGYTF.